The rows below give T cell receptor beta chains drawn from one sample of a study of human T cells and chemical hapten exposure. MiXCR was run by TCRdb on the RACE reads, yielding one entry per CDR3 protein. The sample yields 350,000 or so distinct CDR3 sequences, roughly 6.9% seen once. Sequencing used whole blood, obtained in connection with sensitization to the hapten diphenylcyclopropenone (DPC). The receptor set was obtained from a woman aged 18-30 years with alopecia areata. Some clones in this sample may be carry-over from other donors' samples. CDR3s include the opening cysteine and the closing phenylalanine or tryptophan. Each record gives: J gene, D gene, clone size, V gene, CDR3 protein, CDR3 DNA. D genes are given only for firm matches. Rows give clone size only sometimes, using once, few, many, or a class for an expanded clone.

J gene: TRBJ2-7; D gene: .; clone size: .; V gene: TRBV25-1; CDR3 protein: CASSDTGLSSYKQYF; CDR3 DNA: TGTGCCAGCAGTGATACGGGACTCAGCTCCTACAAGCAGTACTTC
J gene: TRBJ1-5; D gene: .; clone size: .; V gene: TRBV29-1; CDR3 protein: CSVIGGGNQPQHF; CDR3 DNA: TGCAGCGTTATAGGGGGTGGGAATCAGCCCCAGCATTTT
J gene: TRBJ1-5; D gene: .; clone size: .; V gene: TRBV3-1; CDR3 protein: CASSQQWGGGNQPQHF; CDR3 DNA: TGTGCCAGCAGCCAACAATGGGGAGGGGGCAATCAGCCCCAGCATTTT
J gene: TRBJ1-6; D gene: .; clone size: .; V gene: TRBV10-3; CDR3 protein: CACRGGNSPLHF; CDR3 DNA: TGTGCCTGCCGAGGGGGGAATTCACCCCTCCACTTT
J gene: TRBJ2-5; D gene: .; clone size: few; V gene: TRBV12-3/TRBV12-4; CDR3 protein: CASSQGAGAETQYF; CDR3 DNA: TGTGCCAGCAGCCAGGGAGCCGGGGCAGAGACCCAGTACTTC
J gene: TRBJ2-7; D gene: TRBD1; clone size: .; V gene: TRBV28; CDR3 protein: CASNIDRDSNEQYF; CDR3 DNA: TGTGCCAGCAATATAGACAGGGATAGCAACGAGCAGTACTTC
J gene: TRBJ2-3; D gene: .; clone size: .; V gene: TRBV10-3; CDR3 protein: CAIRAGRGTPSTDTQYF; CDR3 DNA: TGTGCCATCAGGGCCGGCAGGGGAACCCCTAGCACAGATACGCAGTATTTT
J gene: TRBJ2-1; D gene: TRBD2; clone size: many; V gene: TRBV20-1; CDR3 protein: CSAKTRLAGDGNEQFF; CDR3 DNA: TGCAGTGCCAAGACCCGGCTGGCGGGGGATGGGAATGAGCAGTTCTTC
J gene: TRBJ2-1; D gene: .; clone size: many; V gene: TRBV6-2/TRBV6-3; CDR3 protein: CASSFLLMAIKFF; CDR3 DNA: TGTGCCAGCAGCTTCCTCCTCATGGCCATTAAGTTCTTC
J gene: TRBJ1-5; D gene: .; clone size: few; V gene: TRBV18; CDR3 protein: CASSPVFRAGNQPQHF; CDR3 DNA: TGTGCCAGCTCACCAGTTTTTAGGGCGGGCAATCAGCCCCAGCATTTT
J gene: TRBJ1-1; D gene: .; clone size: few; V gene: TRBV6-5; CDR3 protein: CASRERDISKAFF; CDR3 DNA: TGTGCCAGCAGGGAGAGGGACATCTCCAAAGCTTTCTTT
J gene: TRBJ2-3; D gene: TRBD1; clone size: few; V gene: TRBV6-5; CDR3 protein: CASSWGQGFSTDTQYF; CDR3 DNA: TGTGCCAGCAGTTGGGGACAGGGCTTTTCCACAGATACGCAGTATTTT
J gene: TRBJ2-7; D gene: .; clone size: .; V gene: TRBV6-2/TRBV6-3; CDR3 protein: CASSYSYYEQYF; CDR3 DNA: TGTGCCAGCAGTTACTCGTACTACGAGCAGTACTTC
J gene: TRBJ1-6; D gene: TRBD1; clone size: many; V gene: TRBV9; CDR3 protein: CASSDGQGGSPLHF; CDR3 DNA: TGTGCCAGCAGCGATGGACAGGGCGGTTCACCCCTCCACTTT
J gene: TRBJ1-1; D gene: .; clone size: .; V gene: TRBV6-5; CDR3 protein: CASSKKYDGNTEAFF; CDR3 DNA: TGTGCCAGCAGCAAGAAATACGACGGGAACACTGAAGCTTTCTTT
J gene: TRBJ2-6; D gene: .; clone size: .; V gene: TRBV9; CDR3 protein: CASSGALSPLSGANVLTF; CDR3 DNA: TGTGCCAGCAGCGGCGCGCTCAGCCCCCTCTCTGGGGCCAACGTCCTGACTTTC
J gene: TRBJ1-1; D gene: .; clone size: many; V gene: TRBV4-1; CDR3 protein: CASSQDANTEAFF; CDR3 DNA: TGCGCCAGCAGCCAAGACGCGAACACTGAAGCTTTCTTT
J gene: TRBJ2-2; D gene: .; clone size: few; V gene: TRBV4-3; CDR3 protein: CASSQDPAVVYTGELFF; CDR3 DNA: TGCGCCAGCAGCCAAGACCCAGCGGTTGTGTACACCGGGGAGCTGTTTTTT
J gene: TRBJ1-2; D gene: .; clone size: once; V gene: TRBV2; CDR3 protein: CASSVGPSGVNYGYTF; CDR3 DNA: TGTGCCAGCAGTGTAGGTCCGTCCGGGGTGAACTATGGCTACACCTTC
J gene: TRBJ2-7; D gene: .; clone size: many; V gene: TRBV21-1; CDR3 protein: CASSRREPLWEQYF; CDR3 DNA: TGTGCCAGCAGCAGGCGGGAGCCGCTATGGGAGCAGTACTTC
J gene: TRBJ2-5; D gene: TRBD1; clone size: few; V gene: TRBV11-2; CDR3 protein: CASSHPGQGSETQYF; CDR3 DNA: TGTGCCAGCAGCCATCCTGGACAGGGGTCAGAGACCCAGTACTTC
J gene: TRBJ1-5; D gene: .; clone size: .; V gene: TRBV2; CDR3 protein: CASSKSQYSNQPQHF; CDR3 DNA: TGTGCCAGCAGTAAAAGCCAGTATAGCAATCAGCCCCAGCATTTT
J gene: TRBJ2-3; D gene: .; clone size: .; V gene: TRBV20-1; CDR3 protein: CSAPTQRLSTDTQYF; CDR3 DNA: TGCAGTGCTCCGACCCAGCGGCTTAGCACAGATACGCAGTATTTT